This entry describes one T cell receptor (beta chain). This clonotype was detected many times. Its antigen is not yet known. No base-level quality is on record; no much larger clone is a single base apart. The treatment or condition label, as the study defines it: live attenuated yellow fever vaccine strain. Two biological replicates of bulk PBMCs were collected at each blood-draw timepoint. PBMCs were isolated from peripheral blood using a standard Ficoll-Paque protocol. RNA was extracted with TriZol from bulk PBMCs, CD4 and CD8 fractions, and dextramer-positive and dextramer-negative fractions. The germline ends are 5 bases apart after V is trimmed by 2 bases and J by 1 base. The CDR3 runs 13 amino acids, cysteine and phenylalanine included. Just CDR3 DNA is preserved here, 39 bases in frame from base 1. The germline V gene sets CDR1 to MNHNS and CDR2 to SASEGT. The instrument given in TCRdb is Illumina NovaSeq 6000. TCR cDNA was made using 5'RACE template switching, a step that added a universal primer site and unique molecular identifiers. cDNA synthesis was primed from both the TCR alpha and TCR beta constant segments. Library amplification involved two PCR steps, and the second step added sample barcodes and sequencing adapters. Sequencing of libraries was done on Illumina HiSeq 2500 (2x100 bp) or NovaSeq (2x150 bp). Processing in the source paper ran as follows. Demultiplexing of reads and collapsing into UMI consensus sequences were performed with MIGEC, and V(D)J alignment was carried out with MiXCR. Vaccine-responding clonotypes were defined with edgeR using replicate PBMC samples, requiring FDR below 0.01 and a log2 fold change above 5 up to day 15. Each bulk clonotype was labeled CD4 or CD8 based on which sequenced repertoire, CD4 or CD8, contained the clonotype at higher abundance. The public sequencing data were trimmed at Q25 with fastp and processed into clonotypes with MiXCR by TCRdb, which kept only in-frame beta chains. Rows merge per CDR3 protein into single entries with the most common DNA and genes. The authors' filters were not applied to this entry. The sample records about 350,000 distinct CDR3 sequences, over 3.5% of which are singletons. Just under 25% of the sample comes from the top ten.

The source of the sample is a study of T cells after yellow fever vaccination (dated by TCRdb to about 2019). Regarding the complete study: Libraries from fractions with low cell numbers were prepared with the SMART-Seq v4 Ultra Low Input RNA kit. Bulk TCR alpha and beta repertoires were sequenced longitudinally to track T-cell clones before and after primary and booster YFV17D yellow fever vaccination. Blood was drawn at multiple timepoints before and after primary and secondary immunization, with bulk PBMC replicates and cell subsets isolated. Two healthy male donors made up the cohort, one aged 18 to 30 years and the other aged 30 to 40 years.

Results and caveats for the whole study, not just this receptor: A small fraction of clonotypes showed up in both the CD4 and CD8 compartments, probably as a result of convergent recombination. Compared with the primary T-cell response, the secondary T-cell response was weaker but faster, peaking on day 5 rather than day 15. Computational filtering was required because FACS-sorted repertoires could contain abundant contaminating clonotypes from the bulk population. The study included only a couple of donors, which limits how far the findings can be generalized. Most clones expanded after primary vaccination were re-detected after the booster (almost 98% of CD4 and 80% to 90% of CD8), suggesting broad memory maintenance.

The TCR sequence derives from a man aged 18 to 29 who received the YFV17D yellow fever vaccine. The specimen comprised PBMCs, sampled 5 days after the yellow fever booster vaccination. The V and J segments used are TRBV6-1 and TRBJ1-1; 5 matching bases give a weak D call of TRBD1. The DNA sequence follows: TGTGCCAGCAGTGAAAGGGGGAACACTGAAGCTTTCTTT. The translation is CASSERGNTEAFF.